Below, 27 T cell receptor beta chains from the same sample are listed, as sequenced in a study of blood T cell repertoires in COVID-19. Some clones are missing from TCRdb's copy, which holds only in-frame ones; the method was immunoSEQ multiplex PCR. The sample contains 200,000 to 250,000 clones, 88% of which appear only once. Sequenced sample: peripheral blood. The receptors were gathered from a man between 45 and 60 years old with COVID-19, enrolled during active disease.

The chain links TRBV3-1 (or the pseudogene TRBV3-2) to TRBJ2-3; TRBD2 agrees at 10 bases. Germline V gene data show CDR1 as LGHDT and CDR2 as YNNKEL (reference sequence). The V and J ends lost 4 bases and 1 base, in that order; junction bases with no gene match: 5. The CDR3 loop spans 16 amino acids. The CDR3 spells CASSLIGLAGTDTQYF. CDR3 coding DNA: TGTGCCAGCAGCCTTATAGGACTAGCGGGCACAGATACGCAGTATTTT.

As to this clone: The sample contains more than one DNA sequence encoding this CDR3. The V call is TRBV2, the J call TRBJ2-3; 10 positions agree with TRBD1. This CDR3 region has 15 residues. The ends lost 4 bases at V and 1 base at J; junction bases unmatched: 2. CDR1 SNHLY and CDR2 FYNNEI come from the germline V gene. CDR3 protein: CASSVGTGGTDTQYF. DNA for the CDR3: TGTGCCAGCAGTGTCGGGACAGGGGGCACAGATACGCAGTATTTT.

The rearrangement joins TRBV3-1 (or the pseudogene TRBV3-2) to TRBJ2-7; TRBD2 might be the D (5 bases). Per the germline V gene, CDR1 is LGHDT and CDR2 is YNNKEL (reference sequence). The CDR3 runs to 13 residues. Trimming left V 4 bases short and J 5 bases short, with 12 bases between. CDR3 coding DNA: TGTGCCAGCAGCCGCAAAAAGGAGGACGAGCAGTACTTC. Translating it yields CASSRKKEDEQYF.

This clone showed up just once. The chain recombines TRBV29-1 with TRBJ1-2; 8 bases map to TRBD1. Germline V CDR1 and CDR2: SQVTM, ANQGSEA. After removal of 5 bases from V and 4 bases from J, the junction contained 3 bases not matched to a gene. This CDR3 spans 12 amino acids. The CDR3 bases are TGCAGCGTTCCCGACAGGGGCTATGGCTACACCTTC. Translation: CSVPDRGYGYTF.

The V call is TRBV19, the J call TRBJ1-5, with 7 bases fitting TRBD1. Germline V CDR1 and CDR2: LNHDA, SQIVND (reference sequence). The CDR3 runs 15 residues. J was trimmed by 2 bases and V by 3 bases; bases with no gene match: 4. CDR3 region: CASSISQGGNQPQHF. As DNA, the CDR3 is TGTGCCAGTAGTATTTCCCAGGGGGGCAATCAGCCCCAGCATTTT.

J is TRBJ2-3 and V is TRBV7-2; 7 bases agree with TRBD1. Germline V gives CDR1 SGHTA, CDR2 FQGNSA. V dropped 5 bases and J dropped 4; count of bases not matched to a gene: 6. The CDR3 is 14 amino acids. The CDR3 protein is CASSRMQGADTQYF. CDR3 nucleotides: TGTGCCAGCAGCCGGATGCAGGGGGCAGATACGCAGTATTTT.

This sequence joins TRBV6-2 or TRBV6-3 and TRBJ2-5; 9 bases are a match to TRBD2. The V gene's germline CDR1 is MNHEY and CDR2 SVGEGT. Trimming took 5 bases from V and 7 from J; bases not matched to a gene: 11. The CDR3 has 15 amino acids. CDR3 DNA: TGTGCCAGCAGTGAGCCGGGACTAGCTATGGCGACCCAGTACTTC. Encoded protein: CASSEPGLAMATQYF.

The V and J genes are TRBV27 and TRBJ1-6; TRBD1 might be the D (5 bases). V lost 0 bases and J 6 bases, leaving 12 bases between the germline ends. The CDR3 covers 16 residues. Germline V gene data show CDR1 as MNHEY and CDR2 as SMNVEV (reference sequence). The CDR3 DNA follows: TGTGCCAGCAGTTTATCGGGGCAGGGTAGTAATTCACCCCTCCACTTT. Amino acids: CASSLSGQGSNSPLHF.

The rearrangement uses TRBV7-9 and TRBJ2-4; 9 bases align to TRBD1. The CDR3 has 16 amino acids. V shed 6 bases and J 3 bases; nucleotides not matched to a gene: 9. In germline, CDR1 is SEHNR, CDR2 FQNEAQ (reference sequence). The CDR3 nucleotides read TGTGCCAGCAGTCACCCGGGACAGGGACTCAAAAACATTCAGTACTTC. Residues: CASSHPGQGLKNIQYF. Supplemented by reference TRBV7-9 and TRBJ2-4, the full variable domain reads DTGVSQNPRHKITKRGQNVTFRCDPISEHNRLYWYRQTLGQGPEFLTYFQNEAQLEKSRLLSDRFSAERPKGSFSTLEIQRTEQGDSAMYLCASSHPGQGLKNIQYFGAGTRLSVL.

The chain joins TRBV28 to TRBJ1-5; 11 bases align to TRBD1. J lost 2 bases, V lost 7 bases, and 13 bases had no gene match. The CDR3 consists of 18 residues. CDR1 is MDHEN and CDR2 is SYDVKM in the germline V gene. CDR3 protein: CASKSDRGHFGGNQPQHF. The CDR3 bases are TGTGCCAGCAAATCGGACAGGGGGCATTTCGGGGGCAATCAGCCCCAGCATTTT.

The V and J genes are TRBV11-2 and TRBJ2-5, with 7 nucleotides matching TRBD1. The germline V gene has CDR1 SGHAT and CDR2 FQNNGV. V was clipped by 6 bases and J by 7 bases; unmatched bases: 17. The CDR3 contains 16 residues. The CDR3 loop reads CASRPSFLRGQGTQYF. Here the CDR3 DNA reads TGTGCCAGCAGACCAAGTTTCTTGAGGGGGCAGGGGACCCAGTACTTC.

CDR3 DNA sequence: TGTGCCAGTAGTATATTTGGGGACAGCTACGAGCAGTACTTC. Amino acids: CASSIFGDSYEQYF. This rearrangement joins TRBV19 to TRBJ2-7; 7 nucleotides match TRBD1. The CDR3 is 14 residues long. Germline V CDR1 and CDR2: LNHDA, SQIVND (reference sequence). Unmatched junction bases numbered 4, after V lost 2 bases and J lost 3 bases.

Of note for this clone: A much larger clonotype is one base distant, so this may be a read error. V is TRBV7-3 and J is TRBJ2-7, with 9 bases aligning to TRBD1. The V segment lost 5 bases and the J segment 2 bases; nucleotides outside the gene matches: 4. CDR3 length: 14 residues. Per the germline V gene, CDR1 is SGHTA and CDR2 is FQGTGA. The CDR3 protein is CASSPGQGTYEQYF. CDR3 coding DNA: TGTGCCAGCAGCCCGGGACAGGGAACCTACGAGCAGTACTTC.

This clone was picked up one time. The chain has TRBV4-2 and TRBJ2-2, with a tentative D call TRBD1 (5 bases). The CDR3 has 16 residues. Looked up from germline, CDR1 is LGHNA and CDR2 is YNFKEQ. The V gene lost 3 bases and the J gene lost 2 bases, with 13 bases spanning the gap. CDR3 protein: CASSQFGRVNTGELFF. For the CDR3, the DNA is TGTGCCAGCAGCCAGTTCGGCAGGGTTAACACCGGGGAGCTGTTTTTT.

This chain connects TRBV5-1 to TRBJ1-6, with 9 bases fitting TRBD1. The CDR3 is 14 amino acids. Germline CDR1 SGHRS, CDR2 YFSETQ. Trimming at V came to 5 bases and at J to 8 bases, leaving 5 bases not matched to a gene. The chain's CDR3 is CASRAQGADSPLHF. The CDR3 DNA sequence: TGCGCCAGCAGGGCACAGGGGGCTGATTCACCCCTCCACTTT. Combining the CDR3 with reference TRBV5-1 and TRBJ1-6 gives the whole variable domain KAGVTQTPRYLIKTRGQQVTLSCSPISGHRSVSWYQQTPGQGLQFLFEYFSETQRNKGNFPGRFSGRQFSNSRSEMNVSTLELGDSALYLCASRAQGADSPLHFGNGTRLTVT.

The chain is built from TRBV15 and TRBJ2-3; 9 bases are a match to TRBD2. CDR3 length equals 16 residues. Germline CDR1 reads LNHNV; CDR2 reads YYDKDF (reference sequence). With 0 bases clipped from V and 5 bases from J, the junction kept 6 bases outside the gene matches. The CDR3 DNA reads as TGTGCCACCAGCAGAGATCCCGCGGGAGGGCTAGATACGCAGTATTTT. Protein: CATSRDPAGGLDTQYF.

The chain combines TRBV5-1 with TRBJ2-5; TRBD1 aligns across 7 bases. This CDR3 contains 16 residues. J was trimmed by 0 bases and V by 0 bases; bases with no gene match: 5. Per germline, CDR1 SGHRS and CDR2 YFSETQ. This CDR3 reads CASSLGQGPNQETQYF. The CDR3 region has the DNA TGCGCCAGCAGCTTGGGACAGGGTCCCAACCAAGAGACCCAGTACTTC.

This chain joins TRBV6-5 and TRBJ1-1; tentatively, D is TRBD1 (5 bases). V lost 6 bases and J 0 bases, leaving 8 bases between the germline ends. The CDR3 loop spans 13 amino acids. Germline V gene data show CDR1 as MNHEY and CDR2 as SVGAGI. The chain's CDR3 is CASSGTLNTEAFF. The CDR3 DNA is TGTGCCAGCAGCGGGACTTTGAACACTGAAGCTTTCTTT.

The chain is built from TRBV11-3 and TRBJ2-3; D unresolved. CDR3 length: 12 amino acids. Germline V gene lookup returns CDR1 SGHNT and CDR2 YENEEA. V was shortened by 5 bases and J by 2 bases, with 5 bases between the two germline ends. CDR3 loop: CASSGVTDTQYF. The CDR3 region has the DNA TGTGCCAGCAGCGGAGTCACAGATACGCAGTATTTT. The full variable domain, with the rest looked up from reference TRBV11-3 and TRBJ2-3, is EAGVVQSPRYKIIEKKQPVAFWCNPISGHNTLYWYLQNLGQGPELLIRYENEEAVDDSQLPKDRFSAERLKGVDSTLKIQPAELGDSAVYLCASSGVTDTQYFGPGTRLTVL.

The J gene is TRBJ2-1, the V gene TRBV9, with D possibly TRBD2 on 5 matching bases. Trimming pared 6 bases from V and 7 bases from J, leaving 11 bases between. Germline CDR1 reads SGDLS; CDR2 reads YYNGEE. CDR3 length: 12 residues. DNA for the CDR3: TGTGCCAGCAAAGGACTGAGTAATGAGCAGTTCTTC. Residues: CASKGLSNEQFF.

The rearrangement links TRBV19 to TRBJ1-4; 7 bases align to TRBD1. The CDR3 has 16 amino acids. Germline lookup yields CDR1 LNHDA and CDR2 SQIVND (reference sequence). Losses at the gene ends were 4 bases for V and 4 bases for J; bases not matched to a gene: 9. Here the CDR3 reads CASSRGQSLHNEKLFF. As DNA, the CDR3 is TGTGCCAGTAGTAGGGGACAGTCCTTACATAATGAAAAACTGTTTTTT.

V and J are TRBV10-3 and TRBJ1-1; 7 nucleotides align to TRBD1. CDR1 and CDR2 from the germline V gene are ENHRY and SYGVKD. V was clipped by 2 bases and J by 3 bases; unmatched bases: 9. The CDR3 consists of 16 residues. The CDR3 nucleotides read TGTGCCATCAGTGAGATGCCCCTGCAGGGGGACACTGAAGCTTTCTTT. Protein product: CAISEMPLQGDTEAFF.

The V and J genes are TRBV15 and TRBJ1-5; no reliable D call. CDR1 and CDR2 from the germline V gene are LNHNV and YYDKDF (reference sequence). V lost 0 bases to trimming and J lost 1 base, with 7 bases between them. The CDR3 runs 15 residues. The CDR3 nucleotides are TGTGCCACCAGCAGAGATTCCAGAAGCAATCAGCCCCAGCATTTT. It yields the protein CATSRDSRSNQPQHF.

This rearrangement joins TRBV29-1 to TRBJ2-5, with D perhaps TRBD2 (5 bases). The germline V gene has CDR1 SQVTM and CDR2 ANQGSEA. With 2 bases removed from V and 0 bases from J, the gap between germline ends came to 16 bases. This CDR3 has 16 residues. The CDR3 DNA is TGCAGCGTTGAAAAATGGGCGGACGGGAACCAAGAGACCCAGTACTTC. As protein: CSVEKWADGNQETQYF. The full variable domain, with the rest looked up from reference TRBV29-1 and TRBJ2-5, is SAVISQKPSRDICQRGTSLTIQCQVDSQVTMMFWYRQQPGQSLTLIATANQGSEATYESGFVIDKFPISRPNLTFSTLTVSNMSPEDSSIYLCSVEKWADGNQETQYFGPGTRLLVL.

The gene calls are TRBV7-9 and TRBJ2-1; TRBD2 might be the D (5 bases). The CDR3 runs to 18 residues. CDR1 and CDR2 from the germline V gene are SEHNR and FQNEAQ (reference sequence). Trimming took off 4 bases at V and 6 bases at J, with 25 bases between the two ends. CDR3 amino acids: CASSSEGRAVGNFNEQFF. The CDR3 bases are TGTGCCAGCAGCTCTGAGGGCCGGGCCGTGGGAAATTTCAATGAGCAGTTCTTC.

This CDR3 reads CASSQHRGYEQYF. CDR3 coding DNA: TGTGCCAGCAGTCAACACCGGGGCTACGAGCAGTACTTC. The chain is built from TRBV12-3 or TRBV12-4 and TRBJ2-7; TRBD2 might be the D (5 bases). Trimming cost V 5 bases and J 3 bases, with 11 bases left between them. The CDR3 has 13 residues.

The chain has TRBV11-2 and TRBJ1-2; 8 nucleotides line up with TRBD1. The germline CDR1 and CDR2 sequences are SGHAT and FQNNGV. Unmatched junction bases numbered 4, after V lost 3 bases and J lost 7 bases. CDR3 size: 13 residues. DNA for the CDR3: TGTGCCAGCAGCTTTAGACAGGGGTCTGGCTACACCTTC. Its translation is CASSFRQGSGYTF.